These T cell receptor beta chains were read from a single sample in a study of early T cells in non-severe SARS-CoV-2 infection. One entry per CDR3 protein, called by TCRdb with MiXCR from the 5' RACE reads. In the table there are about 60,000 distinct CDR3 sequences, around 19% of which are singletons. The material was whole blood, obtained at baseline. The receptors here all came from an adult who was a healthcare worker with PCR-confirmed SARS-CoV-2 infection or an uninfected control (not recorded which). Each CDR3 is given with its conserved first and last residue. Fields, in order: D gene, V gene, J gene, clone size, CDR3 protein, CDR3 DNA. D genes are given only for firm matches. Clone size appears in some rows only: once, few, many, or a class for an expanded clone.

NA	TRBV12-3/TRBV12-4	TRBJ2-3	NA	CASGAQDTQYF	TGTGCCAGCGGTGCACAAGATACGCAGTATTTT
NA	TRBV4-2	TRBJ2-7	many	CASSQEDSSSYEQYF	TGTGCCAGCAGCCAAGAGGACTCGAGCTCCTACGAGCAGTACTTC
NA	TRBV7-9	TRBJ2-3	few	CASSFWGSNTDTQYF	TGTGCCAGCAGCTTCTGGGGGTCAAACACAGATACGCAGTATTTT
TRBD2	TRBV7-8	TRBJ2-2	NA	CASSLRRGILNTGELFF	TGTGCCAGCAGCTTAAGGCGGGGGATTTTGAACACCGGGGAGCTGTTTTTT
NA	TRBV7-8	TRBJ2-6	many	CASSLAGTGANVLTF	TGTGCCAGCAGCTTAGCAGGGACCGGGGCCAACGTCCTGACTTTC
NA	TRBV5-6	TRBJ2-7	many	CASNPGPPGPYEQYF	TGTGCCAGCAACCCGGGCCCGCCAGGACCATACGAGCAGTACTTC
NA	TRBV20-1	TRBJ2-7	many	CSARDGSKWDTELGQYF	TGCAGTGCTAGAGATGGGTCGAAGTGGGACACCGAATTAGGGCAGTACTTC
TRBD2	TRBV18	TRBJ2-1	NA	CASSQIRVASGRAEDNEQFF	TGTGCCAGCTCACAGATCAGGGTGGCTAGCGGGAGGGCCGAAGACAATGAGCAGTTCTTC
NA	TRBV29-1	TRBJ2-5	few	CSANDGQETQYF	TGCAGCGCAAACGACGGACAAGAGACCCAGTACTTC
NA	TRBV25-1	TRBJ2-7	NA	CASSELGDEQYF	TGTGCCAGCAGTGAATTGGGTGACGAGCAGTACTTC
NA	TRBV29-1	TRBJ2-2	NA	CSGGERTGELFF	TGCAGCGGGGGAGAGCGCACCGGGGAGCTGTTTTTT
NA	TRBV5-4	TRBJ2-3	few	CASSLLSVADTQYF	TGTGCCAGCAGCTTGCTTTCAGTTGCTGATACGCAGTATTTT
TRBD1	TRBV20-1	TRBJ2-3	many	CSASTDRGLDTQYF	TGCAGTGCTAGTACGGACAGGGGGCTAGATACGCAGTATTTT
NA	TRBV20-1	TRBJ2-1	few	CSASQGIGEQFF	TGCAGTGCTAGTCAGGGGATTGGCGAGCAGTTCTTC
NA	TRBV28	TRBJ1-2	NA	CASTQWYGYTF	TGTGCCAGCACCCAGTGGTATGGCTACACCTTC
NA	TRBV29-1	TRBJ2-7	few	CSVTRDGRSYEQYF	TGCAGCGTGACCCGGGACGGTCGCTCCTACGAGCAGTACTTC
NA	TRBV28	TRBJ2-6	NA	CASSRPQTGANVLTF	TGTGCCAGCAGCAGACCCCAGACTGGGGCCAACGTCCTGACTTTC
NA	TRBV27	TRBJ2-1	few	CASSPFNEQFF	TGTGCCAGCAGTCCTTTCAATGAGCAGTTCTTC
NA	TRBV5-1	TRBJ2-7	many	CASSLDPGPNYEQYF	TGCGCCAGCAGCTTGGATCCGGGACCGAACTACGAGCAGTACTTC
TRBD1	TRBV3-1	TRBJ1-2	few	CASSPRDRVNYGYTF	TGTGCCAGCAGCCCGAGGGACAGGGTAAACTATGGCTACACCTTC
NA	TRBV5-1	TRBJ1-1	NA	CASSSTRGLPNTEAFF	TGCGCCAGCAGCTCCACCAGGGGTTTACCGAACACTGAAGCTTTCTTT
TRBD2	TRBV6-2/TRBV6-3	TRBJ2-1	few	CASRRPGTSGPPEQFF	TGTGCCAGCAGGCGACCCGGGACTAGCGGGCCTCCTGAGCAGTTCTTC
TRBD2	TRBV5-1	TRBJ2-1	NA	CASSSPPGGLNNEQFF	TGCGCCAGCAGCTCCCCTCCGGGGGGGTTAAACAATGAGCAGTTCTTC
TRBD2	TRBV28	TRBJ2-7	NA	CASSDIGEGSYEQYF	TGTGCCAGCAGCGACATCGGGGAGGGCTCCTACGAGCAGTACTTC
NA	TRBV29-1	TRBJ2-1	many	CSVEGLSTNEQFF	TGCAGCGTTGAGGGACTTTCAACTAATGAGCAGTTCTTC
TRBD1	TRBV5-1	TRBJ2-5	many	CASSLSPDRLRETQYF	TGCGCCAGCAGCTTGTCCCCGGACAGGTTGCGAGAGACCCAGTACTTC
NA	TRBV9	TRBJ2-5	NA	CASSVIQGPQETQYF	TGTGCCAGCAGCGTAATTCAGGGGCCTCAAGAGACCCAGTACTTC
NA	TRBV12-3/TRBV12-4	TRBJ2-4	NA	CASSLGAAKNIQYF	TGTGCCAGCAGTTTAGGGGCAGCCAAAAACATTCAGTACTTC
TRBD2	TRBV11-2	TRBJ2-3	NA	CASSPGLALRPTDTQYF	TGTGCCAGCAGCCCGGGACTAGCGTTGAGGCCCACAGATACGCAGTATTTT
TRBD2	TRBV7-2	TRBJ2-3	many	CASSFLPRAGLAGGRTDTQYF	TGTGCCAGCAGCTTCCTGCCGCGGGCGGGACTAGCGGGAGGCCGCACAGATACGCAGTATTTT
NA	TRBV18	TRBJ1-1	NA	CASSPPWGGQNTEAFF	TGTGCCAGCTCACCACCGTGGGGCGGACAGAACACTGAAGCTTTCTTT
NA	TRBV10-3	TRBJ2-7	few	CAISGSYEQYF	TGTGCCATCAGTGGTTCCTACGAGCAGTACTTC
TRBD1	TRBV12-5	TRBJ2-7	few	CASGTRDSGSYEQYF	TGTGCTAGTGGGACCCGGGACAGTGGCTCCTACGAGCAGTACTTC
NA	TRBV7-7	TRBJ2-2	many	CASSPPLGNSNTGELFF	TGTGCCAGCAGCCCTCCCTTAGGGAACTCGAACACCGGGGAGCTGTTTTTT
NA	TRBV4-2	TRBJ2-2	NA	CASSQGLGANTGELFF	TGTGCCAGCAGCCAAGGTTTGGGGGCAAACACCGGGGAGCTGTTTTTT
NA	TRBV6-5	TRBJ2-1	many	CASSYGRAVLPQEQFF	TGTGCCAGCAGTTACGGAAGGGCGGTCTTGCCTCAGGAGCAGTTCTTC
NA	TRBV28	TRBJ2-1	once	CASRPGSYNEQFF	TGTGCCAGCAGGCCGGGCTCCTACAATGAGCAGTTCTTC
NA	TRBV29-1	TRBJ1-2	few	CSVDTGRYYGYTF	TGCAGCGTTGATACGGGGCGCTACTATGGCTACACCTTC
NA	TRBV6-6	TRBJ1-6	NA	CASSYSHSRGFSPLHF	TGTGCCAGCAGTTACTCTCATTCGAGGGGATTTTCACCCCTCCACTTT
NA	TRBV27	TRBJ2-7	few	CASSLKRAAYEQYF	TGTGCCAGCAGTTTAAAGCGGGCCGCCTACGAGCAGTACTTC
NA	TRBV20-1	TRBJ1-1	NA	CSASGPGVRTEAFF	TGCAGTGCTAGCGGCCCCGGGGTGCGGACTGAAGCTTTCTTT
NA	TRBV2	TRBJ1-1	few	CASSEPGTTEAFF	TGTGCCAGCAGTGAACCAGGGACCACTGAAGCTTTCTTT
NA	TRBV6-6	TRBJ2-3	NA	CASSDDGSPDTQYF	TGTGCCAGCAGTGACGACGGGAGTCCAGATACGCAGTATTTT
NA	TRBV4-1	TRBJ1-6	NA	CASSPGWLGSVNSPLHF	TGCGCCAGCAGCCCGGGGTGGCTCGGATCCGTCAATTCACCCCTCCACTTT
NA	TRBV20-1	TRBJ2-7	few	CSARVLNEQYF	TGCAGTGCTAGAGTTTTGAACGAGCAGTACTTC